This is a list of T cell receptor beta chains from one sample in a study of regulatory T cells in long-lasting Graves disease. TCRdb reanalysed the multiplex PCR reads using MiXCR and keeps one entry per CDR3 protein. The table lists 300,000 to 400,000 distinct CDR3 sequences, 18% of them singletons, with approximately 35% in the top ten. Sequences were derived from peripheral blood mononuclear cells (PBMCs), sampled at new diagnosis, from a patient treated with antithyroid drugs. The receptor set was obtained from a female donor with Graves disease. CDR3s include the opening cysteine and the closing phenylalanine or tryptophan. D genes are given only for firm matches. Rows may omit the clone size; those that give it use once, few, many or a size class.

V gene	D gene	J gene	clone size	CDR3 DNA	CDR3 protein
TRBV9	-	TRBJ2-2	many	TGTGCCAGCAGCGTAGTAGCCGGGGAGCTGTTTTTT	CASSVVAGELFF
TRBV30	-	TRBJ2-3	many	TGTGCCTGGAGCCAAACTAGTCATCGTGGTACGCAGTATTTT	CAWSQTSHRGTQYF
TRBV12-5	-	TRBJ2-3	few	TGTGCTAGTGGTTTGGTACTGGGTCGGCGCACAGATACGCAGTATTTT	CASGLVLGRRTDTQYF
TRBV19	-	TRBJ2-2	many	TGTGCCAGTAGGCGGACCGGGGAGCTGTTTTTT	CASRRTGELFF
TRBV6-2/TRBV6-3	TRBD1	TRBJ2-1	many	TGTGCCAGCAGTTACTCATACGGGACAGACAATGAGCAGTTCTTC	CASSYSYGTDNEQFF
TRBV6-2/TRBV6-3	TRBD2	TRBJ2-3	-	TGTGCCAGCAGTTATGGTGTAGCGGGAGGGCCCACAGATACGCAGTATTTT	CASSYGVAGGPTDTQYF
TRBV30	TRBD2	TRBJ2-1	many	TGTGCCTGGAGGGAATTTTGGCGGGAGGGTGACAATGAGCAGTTCTTC	CAWREFWREGDNEQFF
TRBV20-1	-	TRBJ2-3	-	TGCAGTGCTAGAGATCTGTTGCGAACGAGCACAGATACGCAGTATTTT	CSARDLLRTSTDTQYF
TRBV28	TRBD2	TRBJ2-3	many	TGTGCCAGCAGTTCTCTCCCCCTAGCGGGTCTTTCAGATACGCAGTATTTT	CASSSLPLAGLSDTQYF
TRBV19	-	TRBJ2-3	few	TGTGCCAGTCGCATCACAGATACGCAGTATTTT	CASRITDTQYF
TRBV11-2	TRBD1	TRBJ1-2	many	TGTGCCAGCAGCTCCCGAACGGCGACAGGGGGTGGCTACACCTTC	CASSSRTATGGGYTF
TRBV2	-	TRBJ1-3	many	TGTGCCAGCTCTGTCCGGGTAGGGGGGATTATTTCTTCTGGAAACACCATATATTTT	CASSVRVGGIISSGNTIYF
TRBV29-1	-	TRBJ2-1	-	TGCAGCGTTACGGAGCGTGATGAGCAGTTCTTC	CSVTERDEQFF
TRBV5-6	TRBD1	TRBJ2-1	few	TGTGCCAGCAGCTTGGACCTGACAGGGAACTACAATGAGCAGTTCTTC	CASSLDLTGNYNEQFF
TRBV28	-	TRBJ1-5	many	TGTGCCAGCAGTTTACGAGGGCTCCATAGCAATCAGCCCCAGCATTTT	CASSLRGLHSNQPQHF
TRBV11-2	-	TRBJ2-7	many	TGTGCCAGCAGCTTAGATCTCCAAAGCTCCTACGAGCAGTACTTC	CASSLDLQSSYEQYF
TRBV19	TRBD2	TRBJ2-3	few	TGTGCCAGTAGTATAGGAACGGGAGGGCCTGATACGCAGTATTTT	CASSIGTGGPDTQYF
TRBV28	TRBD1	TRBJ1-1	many	TGTGCCAGCAGGCCCACAGGGGTCACTGAAGCTTTCTTT	CASRPTGVTEAFF
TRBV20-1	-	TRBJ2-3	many	TGCAGTGCTCGGGTGGGCGTCACAGATACGCAGTATTTT	CSARVGVTDTQYF
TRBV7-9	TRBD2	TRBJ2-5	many	TGTGCCAGCAGCCCCCCGGGGGGGATCAAGGAGACCCAGTACTTC	CASSPPGGIKETQYF
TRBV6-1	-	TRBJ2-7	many	TGTGCCAGCAGTGCCAACAGTGGTCTCTACGAGCAGTACTTC	CASSANSGLYEQYF
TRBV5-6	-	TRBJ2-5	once	TGTGCCAGCAGCTTGTTCCCGGGGCGAGTCCAAGTGACCCAGTACTTC	CASSLFPGRVQVTQYF
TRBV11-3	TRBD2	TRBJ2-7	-	TGTGCCAGCAGTTTCAGTGGGGTGCGGGAGGGGGTCTACGAGCAGTACTTC	CASSFSGVREGVYEQYF